A single sample is the source of the 3 T cell receptor beta chains below, sequenced in a study of a mutant IDH1 vaccine in newly diagnosed glioma. Some clones are missing from TCRdb's copy, which holds only in-frame ones; the method was immunoSEQ multiplex PCR. Here the sample spans 60,000 to 65,000 clones, under 90% being singletons. No antigen has been identified for these receptors. Time point meaning: week 35, safety follow-up. It was 300 ug of mutant IDH1 20-mer peptide that made up each vaccine dose, given with topical imiquimod. The specimen comprised PBMCs, sampled from a glioma patient whose treatment included an IDH1 peptide vaccine. The receptor source for this set is a man aged 25-45 years with glioma.

The chain is built from TRBV19 and TRBJ1-6; D gene ambiguous. In germline, CDR1 is LNHDA, CDR2 SQIVND (reference sequence). This CDR3 contains 14 residues. Here the CDR3 reads CPHSFGTTNSPLHF. The CDR3 DNA reads TGTCCACATTCATTTGGAACTACTAATTCACCCCTCCACTTT.

The V and J genes are TRBV19 and TRBJ2-3; TRBD2 matches 7 bases. The CDR3 sequence is 13 residues long. The germline gives CDR1 LNHDA, CDR2 SQIVND (reference sequence). Trimming took 10 bases from V and 6 from J; bases not matched to a gene: 10. DNA of the CDR3: TGTGCCACAAGCGGGGTCGTTTACGATACGCAGTATTTT. Translation: CATSGVVYDTQYF.

The rearrangement joins TRBV6-1 to TRBJ1-1; D is perhaps TRBD1 (5 bases). Trimming cost V 4 bases and J 0 bases, with 12 bases left between them. Germline-derived CDR1 and CDR2 are MNHNS and SASEGT. The CDR3 totals 15 residues. The CDR3 nucleotides read TGTGCCAGCAGTGTAGTTGCACAGGTGAACACTGAAGCTTTCTTT. Its translation: CASSVVAQVNTEAFF.